This T cell receptor beta chain was documented in a study of T cells in Graves' hyperthyroidism and ophthalmopathy. Amplification yielded TCR beta CDR3 regions, with RNA transcripts as the source. Initially, a first-round RT-PCR of the TCR CDR3 employed the HTBI primer set. In TCRdb, the multiplex PCR reads were re-called with MiXCR into one record per CDR3 protein. The table lists 650,000 to 750,000 distinct CDR3 sequences, 14% of them singletons. Germline V gives CDR1 DFQATT, CDR2 SNEGSKA (reference sequence). Trimming pared 5 bases from V and 2 bases from J, leaving 16 bases between. This CDR3 is built from 15 residues. Graves' hyperthyroidism qualified as stable when ophthalmopathy did not progress within 18 months.

The sample consisted of blood. This chain joins TRBV20-1 and TRBJ2-1; D gene ambiguous. The clonotype comes from a woman under 30 with Graves' hyperthyroidism. CDR3 nucleotide sequence: TGCAGTGCTTCCCCCAGGAAAGTCCCCTACAATGAGCAGTTCTTC. As protein: CSASPRKVPYNEQFF.